The present entry profiles one T cell receptor beta chain with its context. This record belongs to a study of CD8 T cells in Susac syndrome. Random-hexamer reverse transcription was applied to about 0.45 to 1 ug RNA. TCRdb fed the immunoSEQ multiplex PCR reads into MiXCR, producing one record per CDR3 protein. The sample shows a few hundred thousand distinct CDR3 sequences, 93% of them seen only once. Sequencing of TCR beta was undertaken in CD8+ and CD4+ T cells derived from blood. Sequencing input: CD4+ T cells from PBMCs. The source is a human donor with multiple sclerosis.

CDR3 bases: TGCAGCGTTGAAGAGGGGGGCGGTCTCGGGGCCCAGTACTTC. Its translation: CSVEEGGGLGAQYF. The chain carries TRBV29-1 and TRBJ2-5, with D perhaps assigned TRBD1 or TRBD2 (6 bases each). Germline assignment: CDR1 SQVTM and CDR2 ANQGSEA. The CDR3 loop spans 14 amino acids. V shed 0 bases and J shed 9 bases, with 17 bases lying between them.